The rows below give T cell receptor beta chains drawn from one sample of a study of beta chain features in type 1 diabetes. Generated by immunoSEQ multiplex PCR, the TCRdb table keeps only in-frame clones and is missing some. The sample includes 310,000 or so clones, roughly 8% of them seen just once. The specimen sequenced was central memory CD4+ T cells from blood. The receptors stem from a young woman in good health. The CDR3 runs from the conserved cysteine through the conserved F or W. The D gene is left open where the match is weak. Clone size is given for some rows only: seen once, a few or many times, or a class if the clone is expanded.

v_call: TRBV5-1
d_call: TRBD1
j_call: TRBJ2-5
clone_size: few
cdr3_aa: CASRSGQGFQETQYF
cdr3_nt: TGCGCCAGCAGATCAGGACAGGGCTTCCAAGAGACCCAGTACTTC

v_call: TRBV5-1
d_call: TRBD2
j_call: TRBJ2-1
clone_size: few
cdr3_aa: CASSPTSPVDEQFF
cdr3_nt: TGCGCCAGCAGCCCGACTAGCCCTGTGGATGAGCAGTTCTTC

v_call: TRBV7-2
d_call: NA
j_call: TRBJ2-1
clone_size: NA
cdr3_aa: CASSQDFGNEQFF
cdr3_nt: TGTGCCAGCAGCCAAGACTTCGGAAATGAGCAGTTCTTC

v_call: TRBV4-3
d_call: NA
j_call: TRBJ1-4
clone_size: few
cdr3_aa: CASSQDPQGSFEKLFF
cdr3_nt: TGCGCCAGCAGCCAAGACCCCCAGGGTTCGTTTGAAAAACTGTTTTTT

v_call: TRBV29-1
d_call: NA
j_call: TRBJ1-5
clone_size: NA
cdr3_aa: CSVADSFSNQPQHF
cdr3_nt: TGCAGCGTGGCGGACAGTTTTAGCAATCAGCCCCAGCATTTT

v_call: TRBV5-8
d_call: NA
j_call: TRBJ2-1
clone_size: few
cdr3_aa: CASIRARHVGEQFF
cdr3_nt: TGTGCCAGCATTCGCGCCAGACATGTTGGTGAGCAGTTCTTC

v_call: TRBV4-2
d_call: NA
j_call: TRBJ1-3
clone_size: few
cdr3_aa: CASSQAGWTAGNTIYF
cdr3_nt: TGTGCCAGCAGCCAAGCCGGATGGACTGCTGGAAACACCATATATTTT

v_call: TRBV18
d_call: NA
j_call: TRBJ2-3
clone_size: NA
cdr3_aa: CASSPSGTDTQYF
cdr3_nt: TGTGCCAGCTCACCGTCGGGCACAGATACGCAGTATTTT

v_call: TRBV27
d_call: NA
j_call: TRBJ1-1
clone_size: once
cdr3_aa: CASSFKGTVEAFF
cdr3_nt: TGTGCCAGCAGTTTTAAAGGGACCGTAGAAGCTTTCTTT

v_call: TRBV9
d_call: NA
j_call: TRBJ2-7
clone_size: NA
cdr3_aa: CASSVGLSHEQYF
cdr3_nt: TGTGCCAGCAGCGTGGGACTTAGCCACGAGCAGTACTTC

v_call: TRBV11-2
d_call: NA
j_call: TRBJ2-3
clone_size: many
cdr3_aa: CASSYSSFTQYF
cdr3_nt: TGTGCCAGCAGCTACTCCTCATTTACGCAGTATTTT

v_call: TRBV5-6
d_call: TRBD2
j_call: TRBJ2-4
clone_size: NA
cdr3_aa: CASSGEAGGAKNIQYF
cdr3_nt: TGTGCCAGCAGTGGAGAAGCGGGAGGAGCCAAAAACATTCAGTACTTC

v_call: TRBV2
d_call: NA
j_call: TRBJ2-1
clone_size: NA
cdr3_aa: CASSDPGTYNEQFF
cdr3_nt: TGTGCCAGCAGTGACCCGGGCACCTACAATGAGCAGTTCTTC

v_call: TRBV7-2
d_call: NA
j_call: TRBJ2-5
clone_size: few
cdr3_aa: CASSLNWGGETQYF
cdr3_nt: TGTGCCAGCAGCTTAAATTGGGGCGGAGAGACCCAGTACTTC

v_call: TRBV4-2
d_call: NA
j_call: TRBJ1-5
clone_size: NA
cdr3_aa: CASSQERNNQPQHF
cdr3_nt: TGTGCCAGCAGCCAAGAACGGAACAATCAGCCCCAGCATTTT

v_call: TRBV28
d_call: TRBD2
j_call: TRBJ2-3
clone_size: NA
cdr3_aa: CASRLRTSGRITDTQYF
cdr3_nt: TGTGCCAGCAGGCTGAGGACTAGCGGGAGGATTACAGATACGCAGTATTTT

v_call: TRBV4-3
d_call: NA
j_call: TRBJ2-3
clone_size: NA
cdr3_aa: CASSQDPLSTDTQYF
cdr3_nt: TGCGCCAGCAGCCAAGATCCCCTAAGCACAGATACGCAGTATTTT

v_call: TRBV7-2
d_call: NA
j_call: TRBJ2-1
clone_size: NA
cdr3_aa: CASSYRVGEQFF
cdr3_nt: TGTGCCAGCAGCTACAGGGTGGGTGAGCAGTTCTTC

v_call: TRBV18
d_call: TRBD1
j_call: TRBJ1-2
clone_size: NA
cdr3_aa: CASSNGTGWAYGYTF
cdr3_nt: TGTGCCAGCTCAAATGGGACAGGATGGGCCTATGGCTACACCTTC

v_call: TRBV20-1
d_call: NA
j_call: TRBJ2-1
clone_size: NA
cdr3_aa: CRPTSVNEQFF
cdr3_nt: TGCAGACCTACTAGTGTCAATGAGCAGTTCTTC

v_call: TRBV29-1
d_call: NA
j_call: TRBJ2-7
clone_size: NA
cdr3_aa: CSVERQSSYEQYF
cdr3_nt: TGCAGCGTTGAAAGACAGAGCTCCTACGAGCAGTACTTC

v_call: TRBV5-1
d_call: TRBD2
j_call: TRBJ2-7
clone_size: NA
cdr3_aa: CASSLDGRGAYEQYF
cdr3_nt: TGCGCCAGCAGCTTGGACGGGAGGGGCGCCTACGAGCAGTACTTC

v_call: TRBV10-3
d_call: TRBD2
j_call: TRBJ2-3
clone_size: many
cdr3_aa: CAISKHTTSGRTDTQYF
cdr3_nt: TGTGCCATCAGTAAACATACAACTAGCGGACGCACAGATACGCAGTATTTT

v_call: TRBV5-1
d_call: NA
j_call: TRBJ2-3
clone_size: many
cdr3_aa: CASRSSGPTDTQYF
cdr3_nt: TGCGCCAGCAGAAGTAGCGGCCCCACAGATACGCAGTATTTT

v_call: TRBV25-1
d_call: TRBD2
j_call: TRBJ2-3
clone_size: NA
cdr3_aa: CASSEGGRLAADTQYF
cdr3_nt: TGTGCCAGCAGTGAAGGCGGGAGGCTAGCGGCAGATACGCAGTATTTT

v_call: TRBV18
d_call: TRBD2
j_call: TRBJ2-2
clone_size: NA
cdr3_aa: CASSPPGGDTGELFF
cdr3_nt: TGTGCCAGCTCACCACCGGGAGGGGACACCGGGGAGCTGTTTTTT

v_call: TRBV7-9
d_call: NA
j_call: TRBJ2-7
clone_size: few
cdr3_aa: CASSTQGHEQYF
cdr3_nt: TGTGCCAGCAGCACCCAGGGGCACGAGCAGTACTTC

v_call: TRBV29-1
d_call: NA
j_call: TRBJ2-6
clone_size: many
cdr3_aa: CSVVYPGANVLTF
cdr3_nt: TGCAGCGTTGTTTATCCTGGGGCCAACGTCCTGACTTTC

v_call: TRBV4-2
d_call: NA
j_call: TRBJ2-7
clone_size: NA
cdr3_aa: CASSQDPGRVYF
cdr3_nt: TGTGCCAGCAGCCAAGATCCGGGCAGGGTATACTTC